The clone carrying this T cell receptor (beta chain) was detected many times. Its antigen remains unidentified. This specimen belongs to a study of T-cell reconstitution after alpha-beta-depleted transplantation in children. Unique molecular identifiers were incorporated into the prepared TCRbeta library. MiXCR was run by TCRdb on the PCR reads, yielding one entry per CDR3 protein. This sample carries 200,000 or so distinct CDR3 sequences, 7.5% to 9.5% of them seen once, and the ten largest clones take 35%. General study points: Fresh T-cell production supplied most of the T-cell counts and diversity seen one year after transplant.

V lost 7 bases and J lost 9; bases outside the gene matches: 5. The CDR3 consists of 13 residues. The TCR originated in a male patient between 2 and 10 years old who had a stem cell transplant for acute myeloid leukemia, so the T cells may come from the graft donor. This chain uses TRBV12-3 or TRBV12-4 with TRBJ2-1; 11 bases align to TRBD2. The sample in question was PBMCs, mostly from graft donor cells, obtained 360 days after TCRalphabeta/CD19-depleted stem cell transplant. CDR3 nucleotide sequence: TGTGCCAGCACTAGACTAGCGGGGATTGAGCAGTTCTTC. This sequence encodes CASTRLAGIEQFF.